Listed below are T cell receptor beta chains from one sample, sequenced in a study of T cells in Graves' hyperthyroidism and ophthalmopathy. MiXCR, applied by TCRdb to the multiplex PCR reads, yields one record per CDR3 protein. The profile covers about 500,000 distinct CDR3 sequences, with approximately 17% appearing a single time and under 20% taken by the ten largest. Sequenced input: blood. All receptors derive from a woman under 30 with Graves' ophthalmopathy. CDR3s include the opening cysteine and the closing phenylalanine or tryptophan. D genes are given only for firm matches. Expanded clones are given a class, and other clones once, few, many or no size at all.

>many|TRBV28|TRBJ2-7|-
TGTGCCAGCATTCGACAGGGAGGGGGTTCCTACGAGCAGTACTTC
CASIRQGGGSYEQYF
>few|TRBV6-2/TRBV6-3|TRBJ1-1|-
TGTGCCAGCAGTTACTTTGGGGGGGGCACTGAAGCTTTCTTT
CASSYFGGGTEAFF
>many|TRBV28|TRBJ2-3|TRBD2
TGTGCCAGCAGCCGCCTATTTGCGCGGGAGGCCTCTAGCACAGATACGCAGTATTTT
CASSRLFAREASSTDTQYF
>few|TRBV13|TRBJ1-1|-
TGTGCCAGCAGCTTAAGCGGTACAGGGCTCATGAACACTGGAGCTTTCTTT
CASSLSGTGLMNTGAFF
>many|TRBV15|TRBJ2-1|-
TGTGCCACCAGCAGAGCGGCGGTAGGATCCTACAATGAGCAGTTCTTC
CATSRAAVGSYNEQFF
>many|TRBV7-6|TRBJ2-3|TRBD1
TGTGCCAGCAGCCGTAACAGGGGGGTTAGCACAGATACGCAGTATTTT
CASSRNRGVSTDTQYF
>few|TRBV7-2|TRBJ1-2|-
TGTGCCAGCACCACGAATGGACTTTTAAAGTATGGCTACACCTTC
CASTTNGLLKYGYTF
>many|TRBV7-2|TRBJ2-1|TRBD2
TGTGCCAGCAGCTTAACTAGCGGGAGGGCCATTCGCAATGAGCAGTTCTTC
CASSLTSGRAIRNEQFF
>-|TRBV14|TRBJ1-6|TRBD1
TGTGCCAGCAGCCAAGTAACAGGGGTTGACTCACCCCTCCACTTT
CASSQVTGVDSPLHF
>many|TRBV9|TRBJ2-1|TRBD1
TGTGCCAGCAGCGTACCGGGACAGGGTCTTGAGCAGTTCTTC
CASSVPGQGLEQFF
>-|TRBV28|TRBJ1-1|-
TGTGCCAGCGAAAGTCCGGGACAGAACACTGAAGCTTTCTTT
CASESPGQNTEAFF
>many|TRBV11-3|TRBJ2-3|-
TGTGCCAGCAGCTTGGGCAGCGGAAGCACAGATACGCAGTATTTT
CASSLGSGSTDTQYF
>-|TRBV19|TRBJ2-5|-
TGTGCCAGTAGCTACACAGGGCGGGAGACCCAGTACTTC
CASSYTGRETQYF
>few|TRBV12-3/TRBV12-4|TRBJ1-1|-
TGTGCCAGCAAACCCCCCGGACCCACTGAAGCTTTCTTT
CASKPPGPTEAFF
>many|TRBV11-2|TRBJ2-1|-
TGTGCCAGCAGTGATGGACTGTACAATGAGCAGTTCTTC
CASSDGLYNEQFF
>-|TRBV16|TRBJ1-2|-
TGTGCCAGCAGCCAATCGTCGGGAGGGGCCAACTATGGCTACACCTTC
CASSQSSGGANYGYTF
>-|TRBV6-1|TRBJ1-5|-
TGTGCCACCGGAAGGGCAGGGAATCAGCCCCAGCATTTT
CATGRAGNQPQHF
>-|TRBV6-1|TRBJ1-4|-
TGTGCCATTAAATCACGGGCGGAAGAAAAACTGTTTTTT
CAIKSRAEEKLFF
>many|TRBV28|TRBJ2-2|TRBD1
TGTGCCAGCAGTTTATCGGCAGGGGGCCCCGGGGAGCTGTTTTTT
CASSLSAGGPGELFF
>few|TRBV2|TRBJ1-1|TRBD1
TGTGCCACCCTCAGGGACAGGGGGGACACTGAAGCTTTCTTT
CATLRDRGDTEAFF
>-|TRBV19|TRBJ1-2|-
TGTGCCAGTAGCCCCGGGCCAACAACCGGCTACACCTTC
CASSPGPTTGYTF
>-|TRBV5-1|TRBJ2-2|-
TGCGCCAGCGGGGAAAGGACGAACACCGGGGAGCTGTTTTTT
CASGERTNTGELFF
>-|TRBV29-1|TRBJ2-7|-
TGCAGCGTTAGTATCGGGACACCTACCTACGAGCAGTACTTC
CSVSIGTPTYEQYF
>few|TRBV2|TRBJ2-3|-
TGTGCCAGCAGTCCTCCACGAGGGGGGGCTCATACGCAGTATTTT
CASSPPRGGAHTQYF
>-|TRBV6-1|TRBJ1-5|TRBD1
TGTGCCAGCAGTGGCAGGGGGCAGCCCCAGCATTTT
CASSGRGQPQHF
>-|TRBV10-3|TRBJ2-7|-
TGTGCCAGCATTTCGCAGGGGTCCTACGAGCAGTACTTC
CASISQGSYEQYF
>many|TRBV6-1|TRBJ2-3|TRBD2
TGTGCCAGCAGTGAAGCTCCTAGCGGCTATAGCACAGATACGCAGTATTTT
CASSEAPSGYSTDTQYF
>many|TRBV20-1|TRBJ2-1|TRBD2
TGCAGTGCAGCGGGAGGCCCTCGCAATGAGCAGTTCTTC
CSAAGGPRNEQFF
>many|TRBV2|TRBJ2-3|-
TGTGCCAGCACAAGAGGGGAGTCAGATACGCAGTATTTT
CASTRGESDTQYF
>-|TRBV20-1|TRBJ1-2|TRBD1
TGCAGTGCTGACCCAACAGGGGCGGGTTACTATGGCTACACCTTC
CSADPTGAGYYGYTF
>many|TRBV7-9|TRBJ2-1|TRBD1
TGTGCCAGCAGCCCCACAGGGGGTTCCAGCGGTCTTCGGAATGAGCAGTTCTTC
CASSPTGGSSGLRNEQFF
>-|TRBV19|TRBJ2-1|-
TGTGCCAGTAGTATGGGCAGAACTTACAATGAGCAGTTCTTC
CASSMGRTYNEQFF
>-|TRBV27|TRBJ1-5|TRBD1
TGTGCCAGCAGTTTCCGCACGGGACAGGGTTACAATCAGCCCCAGCATTTT
CASSFRTGQGYNQPQHF
>many|TRBV29-1|TRBJ1-1|-
TGCAGCGTTGTAGGGGGAAGGGGCAGTACGACTGAAGCTTTCTTT
CSVVGGRGSTTEAFF
>many|TRBV18|TRBJ1-2|-
TGTGCCAGCTCACGAACCAGGACGGAAACAGCTAACTATGGCTACACCTTC
CASSRTRTETANYGYTF
>-|TRBV28|TRBJ2-1|TRBD1
TGTGCCAGCACCACCGACAGGGGGCTTTATACTGAGCAGTTCTTC
CASTTDRGLYTEQFF
>-|TRBV19|TRBJ2-1|TRBD2
TGTGCCAGTAGTCAGGGACTAGAAACTCACAATGAGCAGTTCTTC
CASSQGLETHNEQFF
>many|TRBV11-2|TRBJ1-6|-
TGTGCCAGCAGCGCCGGCCCCTTACGAAATTCACCCCTCCACTTT
CASSAGPLRNSPLHF
>-|TRBV13|TRBJ2-7|TRBD1
TGTGCCAGCAGCCCGGGACAGGCAGGGTCCTACGAGCAGTACTTC
CASSPGQAGSYEQYF
>many|TRBV28|TRBJ2-7|TRBD1
TGTGCCAGCAGGCGGACAGGGCGCGAGCAGTACTTC
CASRRTGREQYF
>many|TRBV5-6|TRBJ2-1|-
TGTGCCAGCAGCACTCTTCCACGGCGTGCGTTCTACAATGAGCAGTTCTTC
CASSTLPRRAFYNEQFF
>-|TRBV9|TRBJ1-2|TRBD1
TGTGCCAGCAGCGTAGAGACAGGGGGAGACTATGGCTACACCTTC
CASSVETGGDYGYTF
>-|TRBV29-1|TRBJ2-3|-
TGCAGCGCGGGGACGCGCCACACAGATACGCAGTATTTT
CSAGTRHTDTQYF
>few|TRBV4-3|TRBJ2-7|-
TGCGCCAGCAGCCAAGATGGCGGTACCTACGAGCAGTACTTC
CASSQDGGTYEQYF
>many|TRBV19|TRBJ2-1|TRBD2
TGTGCCAGTAGTGGAACTAGCGGGAGGAGCTCCTACAATGAGCAGTTCTTC
CASSGTSGRSSYNEQFF
>-|TRBV29-1|TRBJ2-2|-
TGCAGCGTTGAAGGTAGTCTGGGCACCGGGGAGCTGTTTTTT
CSVEGSLGTGELFF
>-|TRBV28|TRBJ2-5|TRBD2
TGTGCCAGCACCCCAAGCGGGAGGGCCCAAGAGACCCAGTACTTC
CASTPSGRAQETQYF
>-|TRBV27|TRBJ2-7|TRBD1
TGTGCCAGCAGTTTCTATGGGACAGCTTACGAGCAGTACTTC
CASSFYGTAYEQYF
>few|TRBV5-5|TRBJ2-7|TRBD1
TGTGCCAGCAGCTTGATCGCCGGGACAGCATACTACGAGCAGTACTTC
CASSLIAGTAYYEQYF
>many|TRBV5-6|TRBJ2-7|-
TGTGCCAGCAGTTTCCCCGGGACACCCTCCTACGAGCAGTACTTC
CASSFPGTPSYEQYF
>many|TRBV7-3|TRBJ2-7|-
TGTGCCAGCAGCTTAGCGGGTGGAATCTCCTACGAGCAGTACTTC
CASSLAGGISYEQYF
>many|TRBV9|TRBJ2-7|-
TGTGCCAGCAGCGTTATCGAGAGTACCGCCGAGCAGTACTTC
CASSVIESTAEQYF
>-|TRBV19|TRBJ2-2|TRBD1
TGTGCCAGTAGTACCCATGGGGACAGGGGAACCGGGGAGCTGTTTTTT
CASSTHGDRGTGELFF
>many|TRBV28|TRBJ1-1|-
TGTGCCAGCAGTCGACCCGCAGGAACGGAAGCTTTCTTT
CASSRPAGTEAFF
>many|TRBV12-3/TRBV12-4|TRBJ2-3|TRBD2
TGTGCCAGCAGTCCCCTAGCGGGAGCGGGTACAGATACGCAGTATTTT
CASSPLAGAGTDTQYF
>few|TRBV10-3|TRBJ1-6|-
TGTGCCATCAACGAGGGGGGGACTACTTCACCCCTCCACTTT
CAINEGGTTSPLHF
>-|TRBV11-3|TRBJ1-5|TRBD1
TGTGCCAGCAGCTTCGACCGGGACAGAGACTGGCCCCAGCATTTT
CASSFDRDRDWPQHF
>many|TRBV20-1|TRBJ2-2|-
TGCAGTGCTAGAGCCGCGAACACCGGGGAGCTGTTTTTT
CSARAANTGELFF